This T cell receptor (beta chain) originates from a study of cytomegalovirus exposure and HLA in healthy donors. Study observations and caveats: Cytomegalovirus status, reportedly, was diagnosed with high specificity and sensitivity by the classifier. In a later analysis, first-cohort TCR clusters were found to tend to co-occur in the 120 or so validation repertoires. Most TCR sequences were rare, but some public TCRs occurred in many donors. In vitro data verified three CMV-associated chains as specific for CMV antigens.

Points on this clone: Its antigen is currently unknown.

The method was immunoSEQ multiplex PCR; TCRdb's version includes in-frame clones alone and lacks a portion of them. The repertoire has around 230,000 clones, about 86% of them found once; the top ten carry over 0.95%. This CDR3 region has 14 residues. Germline V lookup: CDR1 MNHNS, CDR2 SASEGT. The germline V and J ends were trimmed by 11 bases and 4 bases, with 19 bases remaining between them. V and J are TRBV6-1 and TRBJ2-3, with unresolved D. Sequencing used PBMCs. The source of this sequence is a woman in her 30s in good health and CMV-seropositive. The DNA for the CDR3 is TGTGCCTCCCGGGTAGTGAAAACCGCAGATACGCAGTATTTT. Translating gives CASRVVKTADTQYF.